These 4 T cell receptor beta chains share one sample of origin, sequenced in a study of OX40 agonist ivuxolimab in advanced cancers. TCRdb's table, derived via immunoSEQ multiplex PCR, lists solely in-frame clones and lacks some. Seen here are roughly 8,000 clones, less than 85% observed once, and the top ten hold roughly 34%. The material sequenced was CD4+ or CD8+ T cells sorted from blood, taken in a trial of the OX40 agonist ivuxolimab. These TCRs come from an adult with an advanced solid tumor such as melanoma, head and neck, liver or kidney cancer.

The rearrangement links TRBV7-9 to TRBJ2-4; D possibly matches TRBD1 or TRBD2 (6 bases each). The CDR3 spans 18 residues. The V end was cut by 3 bases, the J end by 2 bases, with 20 bases between. From germline, CDR1 is SEHNR and CDR2 FQNEAQ (reference sequence). As DNA, the CDR3 is TGTGCCAGCAGCTTTAGAAGGGGGGCAGGTGGGACCAAAAACATTCAGTACTTC. Its translation: CASSFRRGAGGTKNIQYF. The full variable domain, completed using reference TRBV7-9 and TRBJ2-4, is DTGVSQNPRHKITKRGQNVTFRCDPISEHNRLYWYRQTLGQGPEFLTYFQNEAQLEKSRLLSDRFSAERPKGSFSTLEIQRTEQGDSAMYLCASSFRRGAGGTKNIQYFGAGTRLSVL.

A few counts support this clone. The rearrangement joins TRBV5-4 to TRBJ2-7; the D gene could be TRBD1 or TRBD2 (5 bases each). CDR3 length: 14 residues. V shed 0 bases and J shed 4 bases, with 11 bases lying between them. Germline CDR1 reads SGHNT; CDR2 reads YYREEE (reference sequence). This chain's CDR3 is CASSLDGTPYEQYF. In DNA, the CDR3 is TGTGCCAGCAGCTTGGACGGGACCCCTTACGAGCAGTACTTC. Full variable domain (outside the CDR3, taken from reference TRBV5-4 and TRBJ2-7): ETGVTQSPTHLIKTRGQQVTLRCSSQSGHNTVSWYQQALGQGPQFIFQYYREEENGRGNFPPRFSGLQFPNYSSELNVNALELDDSALYLCASSLDGTPYEQYFGPGTRLTVT.

This sequence joins TRBV2 and TRBJ2-5; D may be TRBD2 (7 bases). Germline CDR1 is SNHLY and CDR2 is FYNNEI. Trimming left V 1 base short and J 5 bases short, with 14 bases between. The CDR3 length is 15 residues. CDR3 protein: CASSEEGGLYETQYF. Written as DNA, the CDR3 is TGTGCCAGCAGTGAAGAGGGGGGGCTATATGAGACCCAGTACTTC.

This chain uses TRBV30 with TRBJ2-3, with D possibly being TRBD1 or TRBD2 (7 bases each). The CDR3 is made up of 14 amino acids. With 6 bases removed from V and 4 bases from J, the gap between germline ends came to 17 bases. Germline CDR1 GTSNPN, CDR2 SVGIG (reference sequence). CDR3 bases: TGTGCCTGCCCCCAGGGGGGGGGTCCAGATACGCAGTATTTT. This codes for CACPQGGGPDTQYF.